This T cell receptor beta chain was observed in a study of cytotoxic CD8 clonotypes in ibrutinib-treated CLL. Study results and caveats: Stable or contracted on treatment, public clonotypes were also uncommon.

Points on this clone: Its antigen is still unknown.

The CDR3 loop spans 16 amino acids. V lost 0 bases and J lost 0, with 12 bases in between. Germline-derived CDR1 and CDR2 are SGHRS and YFSETQ. Profiling relied on immunoSEQ multiplex PCR, and the TCRdb table lists in-frame clones only, not all of them. The sample consists of under 200,000 clones, 81% of them appearing once. This TCR derives from a human donor with chronic lymphocytic leukemia. The source was PBMCs, collected after 12 months of ibrutinib treatment. The chain links TRBV5-1 to TRBJ1-1, with D unresolved. The CDR3 sequence: CASSLGRHRLNTEAFF. The CDR3 DNA sequence: TGCGCCAGCAGCTTGGGGAGGCACCGACTGAACACTGAAGCTTTCTTT.